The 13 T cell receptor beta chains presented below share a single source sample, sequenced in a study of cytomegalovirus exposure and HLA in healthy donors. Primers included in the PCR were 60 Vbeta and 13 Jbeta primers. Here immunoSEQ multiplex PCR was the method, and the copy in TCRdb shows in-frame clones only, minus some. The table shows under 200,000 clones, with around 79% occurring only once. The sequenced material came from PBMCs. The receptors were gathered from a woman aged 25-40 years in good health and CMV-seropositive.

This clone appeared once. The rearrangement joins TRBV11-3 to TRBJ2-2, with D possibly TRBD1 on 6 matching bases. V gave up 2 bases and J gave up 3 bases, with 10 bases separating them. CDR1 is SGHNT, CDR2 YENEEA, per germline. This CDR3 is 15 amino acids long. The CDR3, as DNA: TGTGCCAGCAGCTTATCAGGGGTCGACACCGGGGAGCTGTTTTTT. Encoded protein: CASSLSGVDTGELFF.

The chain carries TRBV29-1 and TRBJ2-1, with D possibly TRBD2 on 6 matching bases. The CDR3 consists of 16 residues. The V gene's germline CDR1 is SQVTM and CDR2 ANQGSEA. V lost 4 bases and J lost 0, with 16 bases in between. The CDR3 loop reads CSVAGLQLRSYNEQFF. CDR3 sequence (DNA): TGCAGCGTTGCGGGACTGCAGTTGCGCTCCTACAATGAGCAGTTCTTC.

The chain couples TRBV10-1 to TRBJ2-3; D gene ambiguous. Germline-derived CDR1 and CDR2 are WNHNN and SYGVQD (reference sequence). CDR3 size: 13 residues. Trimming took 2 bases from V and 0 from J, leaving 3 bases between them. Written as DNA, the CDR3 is TGCGCCAGCAGTGAGGAGAGCACAGATACGCAGTATTTT. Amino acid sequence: CASSEESTDTQYF.

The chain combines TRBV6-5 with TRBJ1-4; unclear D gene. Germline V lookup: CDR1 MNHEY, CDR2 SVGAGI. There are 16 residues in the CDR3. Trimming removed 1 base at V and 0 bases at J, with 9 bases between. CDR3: CASSYFRLATNEKLFF. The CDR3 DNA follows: TGTGCCAGCAGTTACTTCCGACTTGCAACTAATGAAAAACTGTTTTTT.

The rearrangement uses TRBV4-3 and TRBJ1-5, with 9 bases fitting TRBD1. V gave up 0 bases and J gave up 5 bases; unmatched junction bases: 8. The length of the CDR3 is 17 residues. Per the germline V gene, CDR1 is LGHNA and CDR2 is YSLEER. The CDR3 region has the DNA TGCGCCAGCAGCCAAGATCTAGGGACAGGGCGTCATCAGCCCCAGCATTTT. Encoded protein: CASSQDLGTGRHQPQHF.

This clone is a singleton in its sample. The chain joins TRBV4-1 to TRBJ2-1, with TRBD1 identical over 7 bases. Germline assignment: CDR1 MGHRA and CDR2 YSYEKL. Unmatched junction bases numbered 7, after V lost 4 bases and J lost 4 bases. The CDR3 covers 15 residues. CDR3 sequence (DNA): TGCGCCAGCAGCCTCGACAGGGCCCTATACAATGAGCAGTTCTTC. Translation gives CASSLDRALYNEQFF.

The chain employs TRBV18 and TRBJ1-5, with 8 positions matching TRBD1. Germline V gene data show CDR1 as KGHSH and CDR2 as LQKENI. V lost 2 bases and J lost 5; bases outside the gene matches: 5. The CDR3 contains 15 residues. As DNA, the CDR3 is TGTGCCAGCTCACCAAAGGGACAGGACTATCAGCCCCAGCATTTT. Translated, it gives CASSPKGQDYQPQHF.

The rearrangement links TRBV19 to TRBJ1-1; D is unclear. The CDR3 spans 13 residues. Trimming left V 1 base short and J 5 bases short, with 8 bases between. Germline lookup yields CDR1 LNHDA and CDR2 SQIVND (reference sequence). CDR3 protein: CASSIGQRTEAFF. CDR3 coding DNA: TGTGCCAGTAGTATAGGTCAGAGGACTGAAGCTTTCTTT.

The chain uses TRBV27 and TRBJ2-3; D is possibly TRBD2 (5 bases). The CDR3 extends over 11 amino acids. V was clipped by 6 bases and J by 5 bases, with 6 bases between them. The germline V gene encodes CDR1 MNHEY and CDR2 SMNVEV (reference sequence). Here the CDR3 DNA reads TGTGCCAGCAGCCGGGGAGATACGCAGTATTTT. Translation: CASSRGDTQYF.

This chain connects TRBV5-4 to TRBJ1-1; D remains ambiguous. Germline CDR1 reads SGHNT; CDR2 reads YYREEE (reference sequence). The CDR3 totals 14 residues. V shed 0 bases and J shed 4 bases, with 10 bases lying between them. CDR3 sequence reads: CASSLGTVLTEAFF. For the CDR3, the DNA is TGTGCCAGCAGCTTGGGCACAGTCCTCACTGAAGCTTTCTTT.

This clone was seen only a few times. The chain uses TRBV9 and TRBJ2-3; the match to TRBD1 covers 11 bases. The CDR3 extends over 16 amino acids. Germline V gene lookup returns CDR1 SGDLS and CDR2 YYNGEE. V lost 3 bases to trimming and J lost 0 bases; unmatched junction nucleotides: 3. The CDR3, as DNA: TGTGCCAGCAGCGCGGGACAGGGGGGGAGCACAGATACGCAGTATTTT. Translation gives CASSAGQGGSTDTQYF.

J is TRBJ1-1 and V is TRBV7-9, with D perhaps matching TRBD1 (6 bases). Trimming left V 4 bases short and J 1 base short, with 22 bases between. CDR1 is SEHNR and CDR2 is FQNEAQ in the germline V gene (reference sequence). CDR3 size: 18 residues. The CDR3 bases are TGTGCCAGCAGCTCTCTGGCACAGGGAAGACGTCGGAACACTGAAGCTTTCTTT. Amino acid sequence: CASSSLAQGRRRNTEAFF.

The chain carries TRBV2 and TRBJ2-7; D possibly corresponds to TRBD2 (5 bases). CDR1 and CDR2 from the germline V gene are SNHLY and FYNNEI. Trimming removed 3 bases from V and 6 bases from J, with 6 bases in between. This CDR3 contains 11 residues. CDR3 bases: TGTGCCAGCAGTGAGAGGGTCGAGCAGTACTTC. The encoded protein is CASSERVEQYF. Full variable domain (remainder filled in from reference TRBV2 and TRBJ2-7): EPEVTQTPSHQVTQMGQEVILRCVPISNHLYFYWYRQILGQKVEFLVSFYNNEISEKSEIFDDQFSVERPDGSNFTLKIRSTKLEDSAMYFCASSERVEQYFGPGTRLTVT.